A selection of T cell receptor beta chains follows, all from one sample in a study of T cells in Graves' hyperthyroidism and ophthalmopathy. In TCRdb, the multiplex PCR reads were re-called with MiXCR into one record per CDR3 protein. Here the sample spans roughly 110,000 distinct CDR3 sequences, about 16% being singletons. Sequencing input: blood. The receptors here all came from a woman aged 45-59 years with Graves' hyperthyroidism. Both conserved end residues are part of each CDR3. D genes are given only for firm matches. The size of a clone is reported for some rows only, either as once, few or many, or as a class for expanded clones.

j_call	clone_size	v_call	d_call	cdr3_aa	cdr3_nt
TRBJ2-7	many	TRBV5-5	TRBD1	CASSFFEDRDYEQYF	TGTGCCAGCAGCTTCTTCGAGGACAGGGACTACGAGCAGTACTTC
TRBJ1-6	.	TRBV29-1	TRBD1	CSVREDRGVYSPLHF	TGCAGCGTTCGCGAGGACAGGGGGGTATATTCACCCCTCCACTTT
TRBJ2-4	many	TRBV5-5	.	CASSFTQGSGIQYF	TGTGCCAGCAGCTTCACCCAGGGGAGTGGCATTCAGTACTTC
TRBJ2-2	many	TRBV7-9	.	CAVEANTGELFF	TGTGCGGTGGAGGCGAACACCGGGGAGCTGTTTTTT
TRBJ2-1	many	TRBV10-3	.	CAISDGAGPSYNEQFF	TGTGCCATCAGTGACGGAGCGGGCCCCTCCTACAATGAGCAGTTCTTC
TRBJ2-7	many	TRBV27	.	CASSSIPGTDSYEQYF	TGTGCCAGCAGTTCCATCCCCGGGACGGACTCCTACGAGCAGTACTTC
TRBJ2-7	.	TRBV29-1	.	CSVAWGRGTYEQYF	TGCAGCGTTGCCTGGGGACGGGGAACCTACGAGCAGTACTTC
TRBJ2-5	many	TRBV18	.	CASSPMDSKETQYF	TGTGCCAGCTCACCTATGGACAGCAAAGAGACCCAGTACTTC
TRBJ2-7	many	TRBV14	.	CASSPAGYEQYF	TGTGCCAGCAGCCCCGCTGGGTACGAGCAGTACTTC
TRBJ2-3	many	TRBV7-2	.	CASNFDSDTQYF	TGTGCCAGCAACTTCGACTCAGATACGCAGTATTTT
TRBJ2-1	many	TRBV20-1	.	CSADDRLNEQFF	TGCAGTGCTGACGACAGACTCAATGAGCAGTTCTTC
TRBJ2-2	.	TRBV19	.	CASSPNSQGPGELFF	TGTGCCAGTAGTCCAAATTCGCAGGGGCCCGGGGAGCTGTTTTTT
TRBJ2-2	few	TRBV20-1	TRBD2	CSARDSGRNTGELFF	TGCAGTGCTAGAGATAGCGGGAGGAACACCGGGGAGCTGTTTTTT
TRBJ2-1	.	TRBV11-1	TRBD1	CASSPRDRGGEQFF	TGTGCCAGCAGCCCCCGGGACAGGGGGGGTGAGCAGTTCTTC
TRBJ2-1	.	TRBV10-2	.	CASSDPGLFHFEQFF	TGCGCCAGCAGCGACCCCGGACTATTCCATTTTGAGCAGTTCTTC
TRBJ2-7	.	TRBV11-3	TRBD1	CASRLSRDSYEQYF	TGTGCCAGCAGACTCTCCCGGGACAGCTACGAGCAGTACTTC
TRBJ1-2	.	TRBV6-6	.	CASSYSSGIGYTF	TGTGCCAGCAGTTACTCATCAGGGATCGGCTACACCTTC
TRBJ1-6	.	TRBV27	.	CASSHYNSPLHF	TGTGCCAGCAGCCATTATAATTCACCCCTCCACTTT
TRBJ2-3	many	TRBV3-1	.	CASSHLRSSDTDTQYF	TGTGCCAGCAGCCATCTTCGGTCTAGCGACACAGATACGCAGTATTTT
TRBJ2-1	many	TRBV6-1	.	CASSDRNEQFF	TGTGCCAGCAGTGACCGCAATGAGCAGTTCTTC
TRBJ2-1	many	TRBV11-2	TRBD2	CASSLAGGQGTQFF	TGTGCCAGCAGCTTGGCGGGGGGGCAGGGTACGCAGTTCTTC
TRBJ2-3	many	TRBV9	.	CASSPEGQTVPLSTDTQYF	TGTGCCAGCAGCCCCGAGGGGCAAACGGTCCCGCTGAGCACAGATACGCAGTATTTT
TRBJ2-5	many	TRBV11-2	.	CASSPMRAGETQYF	TGTGCCAGCAGCCCCATGAGGGCCGGGGAGACCCAGTACTTC
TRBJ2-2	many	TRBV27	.	CASSMGRAAGELFF	TGTGCCAGCAGTATGGGTAGGGCCGCCGGGGAGCTGTTTTTT
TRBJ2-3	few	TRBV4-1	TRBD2	CASSLGSGGTDTQYF	TGCGCCAGCAGCCTAGGGAGCGGGGGCACAGATACGCAGTATTTT
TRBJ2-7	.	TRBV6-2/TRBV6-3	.	CASSSGFEQYF	TGTGCCAGCAGTTCGGGGTTCGAGCAGTACTTC
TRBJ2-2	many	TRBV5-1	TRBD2	CASSLGGSTGELFF	TGCGCCAGCAGCTTGGGCGGGAGCACCGGGGAGCTGTTTTTT
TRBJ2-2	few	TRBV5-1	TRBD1	CASNPGTANTGELFF	TGCGCCAGCAACCCCGGGACAGCGAACACCGGGGAGCTGTTTTTT
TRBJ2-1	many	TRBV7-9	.	CASSLSGLEVYNEQFF	TGTGCCAGCAGCTTATCTGGTCTGGAGGTCTACAATGAGCAGTTCTTC
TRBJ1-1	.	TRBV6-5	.	CASSYMVRFTEAFF	TGTGCCAGCAGTTATATGGTCCGGTTCACTGAAGCTTTCTTT
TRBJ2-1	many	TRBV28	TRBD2	CASRSSGRPGYEQFF	TGTGCCAGCAGGTCTAGCGGGAGACCGGGTTATGAGCAGTTCTTC
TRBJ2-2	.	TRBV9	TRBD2	CASSVEGVLAGGPHTGELFF	TGTGCCAGCAGCGTAGAGGGGGTACTAGCGGGGGGGCCGCACACCGGGGAGCTGTTTTTT
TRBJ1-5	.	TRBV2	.	CASSSVVGSNQPQHF	TGTGCCAGCAGTTCCGTAGTGGGTAGCAATCAGCCCCAGCATTTT
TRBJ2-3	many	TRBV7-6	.	CASSLEIREGDTQYF	TGTGCCAGCAGCTTAGAAATTCGGGAAGGAGATACGCAGTATTTT
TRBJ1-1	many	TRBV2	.	CASSEAMQVDGEAFF	TGTGCCAGCAGTGAAGCGATGCAGGTCGATGGTGAAGCTTTCTTT
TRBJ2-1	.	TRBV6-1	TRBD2	CACGSSYNEQFF	TGTGCATGCGGGAGCTCCTACAATGAGCAGTTCTTC
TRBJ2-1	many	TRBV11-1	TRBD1	CASSLPGQGYNEQFF	TGTGCCAGCAGCTTGCCGGGACAGGGGTACAATGAGCAGTTCTTC
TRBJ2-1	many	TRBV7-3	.	CASSLTSSTYNEQFF	TGTGCCAGCAGCTTAACGAGTTCAACCTACAATGAGCAGTTCTTC
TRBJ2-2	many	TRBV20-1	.	CSASPGRTGELFF	TGCAGTGCTAGTCCCGGGAGAACCGGGGAGCTGTTTTTT
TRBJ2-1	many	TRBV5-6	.	CASSVILADEQFF	TGTGCCAGCAGCGTAATACTAGCCGATGAGCAGTTCTTC
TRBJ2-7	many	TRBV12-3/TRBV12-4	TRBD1	CASRPTGTGFAREQYF	TGTGCCAGCAGACCAACCGGGACAGGGTTTGCCCGGGAGCAGTACTTC
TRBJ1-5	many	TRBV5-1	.	CASSLGDRSNQPQHF	TGCGCCAGCAGCTTGGGAGATCGTAGCAATCAGCCCCAGCATTTT